Listed here are 30 T cell receptor beta chains from one sample, sequenced in a study of blood T cells in healthy people across ages. With a J-beta primer mix and a sample-barcoded 5' primer, a second PCR ran roughly 7 to 11 cycles. TCRdb redid the calling of the 5' RACE reads with MiXCR, one entry per CDR3 protein. The table lists 1.5 million to 2 million distinct CDR3 sequences, 28% of them singletons. The sample taken for sequencing was blood. These receptors all come from a woman in her 30s in good health.

The table lists this clonotype with a few counts. The rearrangement links TRBV7-9 to TRBJ2-1; 11 positions agree with TRBD2. The CDR3 has 19 residues. Germline CDR1 reads SEHNR; CDR2 reads FQNEAQ (reference sequence). Germline trimming cut 5 bases from V and 0 bases from J; bases unmatched to any gene: 12. Here the CDR3 reads CASSPNLAGGPSSYNEQFF. For the CDR3, the DNA is TGTGCCAGCAGCCCGAACCTAGCGGGAGGCCCCAGCTCCTACAATGAGCAGTTCTTC. Full variable domain (rest looked up from reference TRBV7-9 and TRBJ2-1): DTGVSQNPRHKITKRGQNVTFRCDPISEHNRLYWYRQTLGQGPEFLTYFQNEAQLEKSRLLSDRFSAERPKGSFSTLEIQRTEQGDSAMYLCASSPNLAGGPSSYNEQFFGPGTRLTVL.

Notes on this clonotype: At one end the junction does not follow the germline gene, possibly because of a read error. The chain uses TRBV11-2 and TRBJ2-4, with D perhaps matching TRBD1 (5 bases). The closer fit of TRBJ2-7 to the DNA end suggests the J call may be wrong. Germline V gives CDR1 SGHAT, CDR2 FQNNGV. The CDR3 runs to 15 residues. DNA of the CDR3: TGTACCAGCAGCTTAGAGCAGGGCCTGATCTACGAGCAGTACTTC. It yields the protein CTSSLEQGLIYEQYF.

The chain joins TRBV27 to TRBJ1-5; D is perhaps TRBD1 (6 bases). From germline, CDR1 is MNHEY and CDR2 SMNVEV (reference sequence). The length of the CDR3 is 14 residues. V was pared by 11 bases and J by 4 bases, with 18 bases between. The CDR3 DNA reads TGTGCCTCGAGGGACACTTATAGTAATCAGCCCCAGCATTTT. Residues: CASRDTYSNQPQHF.

This chain uses TRBV29-1 with TRBJ2-5, with D perhaps matching TRBD1 or TRBD2 (5 bases each). The CDR3 totals 14 residues. Looked up from germline, CDR1 is SQVTM and CDR2 is ANQGSEA. Trimming took off 4 bases at V and 1 base at J, with 13 bases between the two ends. The CDR3 is CSVAARGFQETQYF. The CDR3 nucleotides read TGCAGCGTTGCAGCGAGGGGATTCCAAGAGACCCAGTACTTC.

This chain uses TRBV29-1 with TRBJ2-5; 9 bases agree with TRBD1. This CDR3 contains 13 residues. The V gene end was trimmed by 6 bases and the J gene end by 11 bases; junction bases not matched to a gene: 13. The germline CDR1 and CDR2 sequences are SQVTM and ANQGSEA. In DNA, the CDR3 is TGCAGCGTAAGGACAGGGGTTTACAATGAGCAGTACTTC. Residues: CSVRTGVYNEQYF.

The CDR3 DNA follows: TGTGCCAGCAGCTTAGATGGCGTAGCGGGAGGCCTCCACACAGATACGCAGTATTTT. This codes for CASSLDGVAGGLHTDTQYF. The chain carries TRBV7-2 and TRBJ2-3, with 10 nucleotides matching TRBD2. Trimming took 1 base from V and 2 from J; bases not matched to a gene: 12. CDR1 and CDR2 (germline): SGHTA, FQGNSA. This CDR3 has 19 residues.

V is TRBV2 and J is TRBJ2-1, with D perhaps matching TRBD1 or TRBD2 (5 bases each). V was pared by 0 bases and J by 14 bases, with 14 bases between. This CDR3 region has 13 residues. From germline, CDR1 is SNHLY and CDR2 FYNNEI. The CDR3 spells CASSEAPQGREFF. The CDR3, as DNA: TGTGCCAGCAGTGAAGCGCCGCAGGGACGGGAGTTCTTC.

A few counts support this clonotype. This rearrangement joins TRBV24-1 to TRBJ2-6, with D perhaps matching TRBD2 (6 bases). This CDR3 has 17 amino acids. The V and J ends lost 6 bases and 4 bases respectively, with 18 bases between them. The V gene's germline CDR1 is KGHDR and CDR2 SFDVKD. The CDR3 nucleotides read TGTGCCACCAGTCCTCAAGGACGGACTACCGGGGCCAACGTCCTGACTTTC. Translating gives CATSPQGRTTGANVLTF.

This clonotype has only a few counts. V gene TRBV2 combines with J gene TRBJ2-7; D uncertain. This CDR3 is 15 amino acids long. Trimming removed 1 base from V and 1 base from J, with 11 bases in between. Per germline, CDR1 SNHLY and CDR2 FYNNEI. Here the CDR3 reads CASSEGSSTSYEQYF. The CDR3 DNA reads TGTGCCAGCAGTGAAGGCAGTTCCACTTCCTACGAGCAGTACTTC.

This clonotype was detected many times. The chain uses TRBV12-3 or TRBV12-4 and TRBJ2-5, with 11 bases aligning to TRBD2. The CDR3 sequence is 14 residues long. With V trimmed by 6 bases and J by 1 base, 1 base remained unmatched. The chain's CDR3 is CASRGTSGQETQYF. DNA for the CDR3: TGTGCCAGCAGGGGGACTAGCGGCCAAGAGACCCAGTACTTC.

The V and J genes are TRBV5-1 and TRBJ1-5; no clear D. Germline CDR1 SGHRS, CDR2 YFSETQ. The CDR3 sequence is 16 residues long. Deletions cut 1 base from V and 5 bases from J, with 16 bases between. CDR3 DNA sequence: TGCGCCAGCAGCTTGTCCCCAGGTGTAACTTATCAGCCCCAGCATTTT. Translation: CASSLSPGVTYQPQHF. The full variable domain, its missing parts supplied by reference TRBV5-1 and TRBJ1-5, is KAGVTQTPRYLIKTRGQQVTLSCSPISGHRSVSWYQQTPGQGLQFLFEYFSETQRNKGNFPGRFSGRQFSNSRSEMNVSTLELGDSALYLCASSLSPGVTYQPQHFGDGTRLSIL.

The CDR3 region is CASSLSRDPLSYTQYF. The CDR3 coding sequence is TGCGCCAGCAGCTTGTCACGGGACCCGCTTTCATATACGCAGTATTTT. V is TRBV5-1 and J is TRBJ2-3, with D perhaps given as TRBD1 or TRBD2 (5 bases each). V was shortened by 1 base and J by 7 bases, with 19 bases between the two germline ends. Germline V lookup: CDR1 SGHRS, CDR2 YFSETQ. The CDR3 covers 16 residues.

The chain recombines TRBV7-9 with TRBJ2-5; D possibly matches TRBD1 or TRBD2 (5 bases each). V was cut by 6 bases and J by 7 bases, with 12 bases left in between. Germline CDR1 is SEHNR and CDR2 is FQNEAQ (reference sequence). The CDR3 runs to 12 residues. CDR3 DNA: TGTGCCAGCAGACCGACTACAGGGACCCAGTACTTC. Its protein product is CASRPTTGTQYF.

This clonotype occurred a few times. The chain links TRBV20-1 to TRBJ2-1, with D possibly matching TRBD2 (5 bases). The CDR3 consists of 17 residues. V was cut by 6 bases and J by 7 bases, with 28 bases left in between. Germline V gene lookup returns CDR1 DFQATT and CDR2 SNEGSKA (reference sequence). CDR3 region: CSALPKTEGPWKNEQFF. The CDR3 bases are TGCAGTGCCCTTCCTAAAACCGAGGGTCCGTGGAAGAATGAGCAGTTCTTC.

There are many counts of this clonotype. V gene TRBV12-3 or TRBV12-4 combines with J gene TRBJ1-2; 7 bases fit TRBD1. This CDR3 spans 15 amino acids. J was trimmed by 0 bases and V by 6 bases; bases with no gene match: 7. CDR3 DNA: TGTGCCAGCAGGGACGGGACAGCTACTAACTATGGCTACACCTTC. Its protein product is CASRDGTATNYGYTF.

The chain has TRBV20-1 and TRBJ2-5; no clear D. The CDR3 loop spans 11 amino acids. The V end lost 7 bases, the J end lost 7 bases, and 13 bases lay between the germline ends. From germline, CDR1 is DFQATT and CDR2 SNEGSKA (reference sequence). The CDR3 DNA reads TGCAGTGTCGATCTCCGACTGACCCAGTACTTC. It specifies CSVDLRLTQYF.

This clonotype appeared a few times. Its ends do not fully match the called genes, so a read error is possible. The rearrangement joins TRBV19 to TRBJ2-6; the D gene is possibly TRBD1 (5 bases). The length of the CDR3 is 14 residues. CDR1 is LNHDA, CDR2 SQIVND, per germline (reference sequence). The CDR3 DNA reads as TGTGCCAGTAGTATAGGGTCTGGGGCCAACGTCCGGACTTTC. It encodes CASSIGSGANVRTF.

This clonotype was detected ten times or more. The rearrangement links TRBV6-5 to TRBJ2-5; no clear D gene. The germline V gene encodes CDR1 MNHEY and CDR2 SVGAGI. With 7 bases removed from V and 5 bases from J, the gap between germline ends came to 11 bases. The CDR3 covers 12 residues. This chain's CDR3 is CASKQGRETQYF. CDR3 DNA sequence: TGTGCCAGCAAACAAGGGCGGGAGACCCAGTACTTC.

There are a few counts of this clonotype. V usage is TRBV20-1 and J usage is TRBJ2-1, with 9 bases fitting TRBD2. The CDR3 sequence is 15 residues long. Germline CDR1 reads DFQATT; CDR2 reads SNEGSKA (reference sequence). The V and J ends lost 6 bases and 6 bases, in that order; junction bases with no gene match: 12. CDR3 sequence: CSAPPQSSGSNEQFF. CDR3 nucleotides: TGCAGTGCCCCCCCCCAAAGTAGCGGGAGCAATGAGCAGTTCTTC.

This clonotype turned up a few times. The gene calls are TRBV20-1 and TRBJ2-3, with 9 positions matching TRBD2. The ends lost 8 bases at V and 0 bases at J; junction bases unmatched: 6. CDR3 length: 14 amino acids. CDR1 and CDR2 from the germline V gene are DFQATT and SNEGSKA (reference sequence). The CDR3: CSPVAGASTDTQYF. In DNA, the CDR3 is TGCAGTCCTGTAGCGGGGGCTAGCACAGATACGCAGTATTTT.

The table lists this clonotype with many counts. The chain has TRBV29-1 and TRBJ2-7; the D gene is possibly TRBD1 (5 bases). Germline CDR1 reads SQVTM; CDR2 reads ANQGSEA. Trimming took off 0 bases at V and 0 bases at J, with 15 bases between the two ends. The CDR3 spans 16 residues. CDR3 coding DNA: TGCAGCGTTGAAGACGCCACCTTAGGGGCCTCCTACGAGCAGTACTTC. Translating it yields CSVEDATLGASYEQYF.

The chain has TRBV12-3 or TRBV12-4 and TRBJ1-2, with 7 bases that match TRBD1. The J segment lost 5 bases and the V segment lost 5 bases, leaving 11 bases of the junction unmatched. The CDR3 contains 15 residues. CDR3 DNA sequence: TGTGCCAGCAGTCCTAACAGGGGCTTTCAGTATGGCTACACCTTC. It encodes CASSPNRGFQYGYTF.

This clonotype occurred a few times. The chain joins TRBV4-1 to TRBJ1-4; 7 bases are shared with TRBD1. In germline, CDR1 is MGHRA, CDR2 YSYEKL. The ends lost 7 bases at V and 13 bases at J; junction bases unmatched: 15. The CDR3 spans 14 residues. In DNA, the CDR3 is TGCGCCAGCACGTGGAGGGCAGGGGGATCGGTACTGTTTTTT. Amino acids: CASTWRAGGSVLFF.

J is TRBJ2-1 and V is TRBV7-9; 9 nucleotides line up with TRBD2. Losses at the gene ends were 5 bases for V and 8 bases for J; bases not matched to a gene: 13. Germline-derived CDR1 and CDR2 are SEHNR and FQNEAQ (reference sequence). This CDR3 spans 16 amino acids. CDR3 nucleotides: TGTGCCAGCAGCCTCAGTTGGCGGGGGGGCCGCGATGAGCAGTTCTTC. The encoded protein is CASSLSWRGGRDEQFF.

The CDR3 region is CASSSGQGVSGYGYTF. The CDR3 region has the DNA TGTGCCAGCAGTTCTGGACAGGGGGTAAGCGGGTACGGCTACACCTTC. The chain links TRBV6-5 to TRBJ1-2, with 10 bases that match TRBD1. The germline V gene has CDR1 MNHEY and CDR2 SVGAGI. The V segment lost 4 bases and the J segment 8 bases; nucleotides outside the gene matches: 13. The CDR3 sequence is 16 residues long.

This clonotype showed up just once. The chain is built from TRBV6-5 and TRBJ2-1; D ambiguous. This CDR3 spans 16 amino acids. Trimming left V 0 bases short and J 6 bases short, with 15 bases between. The germline gives CDR1 MNHEY, CDR2 SVGAGI. CDR3 coding DNA: TGTGCCAGCAGTTACTCACTCCGGGCCGCCCCCAATGAGCAGTTCTTC. It translates to CASSYSLRAAPNEQFF.

This clonotype turned up a few times. The chain combines TRBV6-1 with TRBJ2-3; 9 bases agree with TRBD1. The CDR3 contains 20 residues. The junction had 16 bases not matched to a gene; V was cut back by 1 base and J by 2 bases. CDR1 is MNHNS and CDR2 is SASEGT in the germline V gene. CDR3 residues: CASSEGLWTGEPSITDTQYF. DNA for the CDR3: TGTGCCAGCAGTGAAGGACTTTGGACAGGGGAGCCTAGCATCACAGATACGCAGTATTTT.

CDR3 sequence (DNA): TGCAGTGCTAGGACAGGGGGCCTCTATGGCTACACCTTC. Protein: CSARTGGLYGYTF. The genes are TRBV20-1 and TRBJ1-2; 10 nucleotides align to TRBD1. Germline V gene data show CDR1 as DFQATT and CDR2 as SNEGSKA (reference sequence). V was pared by 3 bases and J by 4 bases, with 2 bases of the junction left unmatched. The CDR3 covers 13 residues.

This rearrangement joins TRBV27 to TRBJ1-6, with 8 bases identical to TRBD1. CDR3 size: 19 residues. The V gene's germline CDR1 is MNHEY and CDR2 SMNVEV (reference sequence). The trim removed 9 bases at V and 4 bases at J, leaving 20 bases unmatched. CDR3 nucleotide sequence: TGTGCCAGAAGTCCCCGCGCCTACAGGGGGGCAGAATATAATTCACCCCTCCACTTT. Amino acid sequence: CARSPRAYRGAEYNSPLHF.

The chain links TRBV14 to TRBJ1-2; possibly TRBD1 for D (5 bases). The length of the CDR3 is 12 residues. Looked up from germline, CDR1 is SGHDN and CDR2 is FVKESK. V was pared by 1 base and J by 7 bases, with 7 bases between. The CDR3 region is CASSQAGIGYTF. The DNA of the CDR3 is TGTGCCAGCAGCCAAGCAGGGATTGGCTACACCTTC.